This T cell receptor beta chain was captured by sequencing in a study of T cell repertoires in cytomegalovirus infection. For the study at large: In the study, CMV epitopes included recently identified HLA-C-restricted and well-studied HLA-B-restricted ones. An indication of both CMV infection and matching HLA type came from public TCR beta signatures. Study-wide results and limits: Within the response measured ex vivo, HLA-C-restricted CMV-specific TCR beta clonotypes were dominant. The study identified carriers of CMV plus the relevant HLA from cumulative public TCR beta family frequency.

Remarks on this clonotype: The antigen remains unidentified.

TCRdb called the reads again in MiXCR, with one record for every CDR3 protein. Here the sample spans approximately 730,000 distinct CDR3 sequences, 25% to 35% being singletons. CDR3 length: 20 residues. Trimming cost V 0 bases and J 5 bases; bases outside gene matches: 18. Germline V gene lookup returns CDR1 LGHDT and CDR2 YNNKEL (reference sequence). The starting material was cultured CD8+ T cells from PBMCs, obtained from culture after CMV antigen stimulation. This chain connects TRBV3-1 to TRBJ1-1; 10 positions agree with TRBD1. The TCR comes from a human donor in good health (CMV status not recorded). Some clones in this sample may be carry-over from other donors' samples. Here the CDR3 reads CASSQDIGGIYRTGGTEAFF. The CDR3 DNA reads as TGTGCCAGCAGCCAAGATATAGGGGGGATATACAGGACAGGGGGGACTGAAGCTTTCTTT.